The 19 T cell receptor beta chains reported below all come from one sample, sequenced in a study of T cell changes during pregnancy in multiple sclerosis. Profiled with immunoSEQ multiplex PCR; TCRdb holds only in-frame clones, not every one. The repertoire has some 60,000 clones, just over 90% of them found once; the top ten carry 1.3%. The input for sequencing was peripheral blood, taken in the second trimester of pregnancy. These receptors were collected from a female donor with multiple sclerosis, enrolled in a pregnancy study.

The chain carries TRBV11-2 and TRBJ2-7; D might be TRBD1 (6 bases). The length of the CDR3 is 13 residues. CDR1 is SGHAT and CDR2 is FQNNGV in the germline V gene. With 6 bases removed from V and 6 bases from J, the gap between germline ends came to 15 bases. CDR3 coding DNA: TGTGCCAGCAGTTCGGCAGGGGTGACCGAGCAGTACTTC. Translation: CASSSAGVTEQYF.

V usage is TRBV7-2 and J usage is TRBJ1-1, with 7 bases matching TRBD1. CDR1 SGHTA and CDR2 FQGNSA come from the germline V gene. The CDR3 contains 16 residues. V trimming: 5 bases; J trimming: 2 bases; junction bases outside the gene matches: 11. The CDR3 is CASSRNIDRANTEAFF. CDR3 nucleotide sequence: TGTGCCAGCAGCCGCAATATCGACAGGGCTAACACTGAAGCTTTCTTT.

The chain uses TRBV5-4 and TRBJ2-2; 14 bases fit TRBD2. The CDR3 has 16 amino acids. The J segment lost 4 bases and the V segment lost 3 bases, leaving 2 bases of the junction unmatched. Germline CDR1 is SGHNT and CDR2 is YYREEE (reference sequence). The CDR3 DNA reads TGTGCCAGCAGCTCTGGACTAGCGGGGGGCACCGGGGAGCTGTTTTTT. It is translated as CASSSGLAGGTGELFF.

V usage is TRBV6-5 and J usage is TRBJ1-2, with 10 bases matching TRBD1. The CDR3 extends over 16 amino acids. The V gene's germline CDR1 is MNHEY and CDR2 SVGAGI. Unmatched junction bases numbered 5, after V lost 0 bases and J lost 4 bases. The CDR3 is CASSYSFGQGGYGYTF. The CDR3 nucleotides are TGTGCCAGCAGTTACTCGTTCGGACAGGGGGGCTATGGCTACACCTTC.

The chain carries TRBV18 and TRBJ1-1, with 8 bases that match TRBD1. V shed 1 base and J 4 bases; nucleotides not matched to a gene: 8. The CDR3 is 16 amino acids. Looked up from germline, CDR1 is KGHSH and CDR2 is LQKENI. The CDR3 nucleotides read TGTGCCAGCTCACCACAGGCTCAGGGGGCGCGCACTGAAGCTTTCTTT. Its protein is CASSPQAQGARTEAFF. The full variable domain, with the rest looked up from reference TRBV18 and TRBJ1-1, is NAGVMQNPRHLVRRRGQEARLRCSPMKGHSHVYWYRQLPEEGLKFMVYLQKENIIDESGMPKERFSAEFPKEGPSILRIQQVVRGDSAAYFCASSPQAQGARTEAFFGQGTRLTVV.

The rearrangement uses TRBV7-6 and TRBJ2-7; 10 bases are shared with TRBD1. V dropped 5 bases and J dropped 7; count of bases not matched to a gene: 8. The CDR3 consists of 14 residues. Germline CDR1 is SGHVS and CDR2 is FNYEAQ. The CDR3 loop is CASSLRDRGYEQYF. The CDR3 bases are TGTGCCAGCAGCCTCCGGGACAGGGGATATGAGCAGTACTTC.

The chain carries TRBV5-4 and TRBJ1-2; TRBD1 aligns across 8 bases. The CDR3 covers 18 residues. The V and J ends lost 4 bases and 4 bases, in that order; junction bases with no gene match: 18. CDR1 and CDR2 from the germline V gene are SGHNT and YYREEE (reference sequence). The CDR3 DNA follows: TGTGCCAGCAGCCCCCAGAGACTAAAATCGACAGGGGTCTATGGCTACACCTTC. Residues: CASSPQRLKSTGVYGYTF.

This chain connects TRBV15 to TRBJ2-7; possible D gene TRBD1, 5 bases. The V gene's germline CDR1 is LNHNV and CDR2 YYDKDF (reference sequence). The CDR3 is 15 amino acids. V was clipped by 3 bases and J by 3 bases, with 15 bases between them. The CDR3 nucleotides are TGTGCCACCAGCAGGATTCAGGGATCCTACTACGAGCAGTACTTC. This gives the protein CATSRIQGSYYEQYF.

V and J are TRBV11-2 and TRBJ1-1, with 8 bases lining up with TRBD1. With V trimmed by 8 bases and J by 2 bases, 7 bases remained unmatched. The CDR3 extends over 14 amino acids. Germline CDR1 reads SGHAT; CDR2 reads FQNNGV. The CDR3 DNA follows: TGTGCCAGCGGAAAACAGGGGGGCAACACTGAAGCTTTCTTT. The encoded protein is CASGKQGGNTEAFF.

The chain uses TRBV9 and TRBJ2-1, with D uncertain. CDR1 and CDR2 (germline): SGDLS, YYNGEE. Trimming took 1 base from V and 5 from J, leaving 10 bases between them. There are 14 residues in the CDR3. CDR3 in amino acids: CASSVMAQNNEQFF. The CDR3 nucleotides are TGTGCCAGCAGCGTAATGGCCCAAAACAATGAGCAGTTCTTC.

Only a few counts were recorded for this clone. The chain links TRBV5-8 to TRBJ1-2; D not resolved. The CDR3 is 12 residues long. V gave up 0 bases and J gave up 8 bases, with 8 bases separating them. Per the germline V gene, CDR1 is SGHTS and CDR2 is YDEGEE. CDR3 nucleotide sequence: TGTGCCAGCAGCTTGGATGCGGTAGGCTACACCTTC. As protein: CASSLDAVGYTF.

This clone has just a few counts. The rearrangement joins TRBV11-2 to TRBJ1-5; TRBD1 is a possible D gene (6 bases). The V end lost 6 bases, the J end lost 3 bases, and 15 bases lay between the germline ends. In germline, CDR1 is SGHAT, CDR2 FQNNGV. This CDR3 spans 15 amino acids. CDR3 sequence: CASSFRQVHNQPQHF. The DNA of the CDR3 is TGTGCCAGCAGTTTCAGACAGGTCCACAATCAGCCCCAGCATTTT. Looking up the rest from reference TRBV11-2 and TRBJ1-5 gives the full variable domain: EAGVAQSPRYKIIEKRQSVAFWCNPISGHATLYWYQQILGQGPKLLIQFQNNGVVDDSQLPKDRFSAERLKGVDSTLKIQPAKLEDSAVYLCASSFRQVHNQPQHFGDGTRLSIL.

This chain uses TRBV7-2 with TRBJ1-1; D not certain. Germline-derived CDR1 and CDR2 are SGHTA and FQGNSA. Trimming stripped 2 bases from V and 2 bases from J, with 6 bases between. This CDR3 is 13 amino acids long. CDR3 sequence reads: CASSLTGNTEAFF. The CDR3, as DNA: TGTGCCAGCAGCTTAACGGGAAACACTGAAGCTTTCTTT.

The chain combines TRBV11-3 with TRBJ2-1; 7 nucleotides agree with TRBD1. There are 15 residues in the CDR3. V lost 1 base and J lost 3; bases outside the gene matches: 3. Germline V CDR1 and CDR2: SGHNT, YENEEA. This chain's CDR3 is CASSLAPGGYNEQFF. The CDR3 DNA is TGTGCCAGCAGCTTAGCTCCAGGGGGCTACAATGAGCAGTTCTTC.

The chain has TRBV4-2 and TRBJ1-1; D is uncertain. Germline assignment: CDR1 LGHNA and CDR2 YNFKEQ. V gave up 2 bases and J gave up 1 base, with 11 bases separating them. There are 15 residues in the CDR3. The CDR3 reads CASSQPSPGNTEAFF. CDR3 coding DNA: TGTGCCAGCAGCCAACCAAGTCCGGGGAACACTGAAGCTTTCTTT.

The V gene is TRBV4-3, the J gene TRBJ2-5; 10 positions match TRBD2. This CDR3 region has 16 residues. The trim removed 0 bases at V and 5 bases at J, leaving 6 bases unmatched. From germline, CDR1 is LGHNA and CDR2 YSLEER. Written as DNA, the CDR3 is TGCGCCAGCAGCCAAGATCCCAGCGGGGGGGCCGAGACCCAGTACTTC. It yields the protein CASSQDPSGGAETQYF.

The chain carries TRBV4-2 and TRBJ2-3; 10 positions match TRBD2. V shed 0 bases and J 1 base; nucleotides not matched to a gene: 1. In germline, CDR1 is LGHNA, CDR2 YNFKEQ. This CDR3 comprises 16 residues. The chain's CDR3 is CASSQDLAGGTDTQYF. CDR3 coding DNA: TGTGCCAGCAGCCAAGATCTAGCGGGGGGCACAGATACGCAGTATTTT.

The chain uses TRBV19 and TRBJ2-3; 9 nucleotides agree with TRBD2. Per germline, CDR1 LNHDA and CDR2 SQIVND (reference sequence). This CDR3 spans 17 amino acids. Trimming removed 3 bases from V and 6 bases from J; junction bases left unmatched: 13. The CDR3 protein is CASSMKGGGAALDTQYF. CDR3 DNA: TGTGCCAGTAGTATGAAGGGCGGGGGGGCCGCGCTGGATACGCAGTATTTT.

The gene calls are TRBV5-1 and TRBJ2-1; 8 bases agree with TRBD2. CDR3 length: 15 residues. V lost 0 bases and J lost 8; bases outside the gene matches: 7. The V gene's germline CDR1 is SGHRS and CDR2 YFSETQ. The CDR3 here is CASSLAGGISYEQFF. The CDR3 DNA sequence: TGCGCCAGCAGCTTGGCGGGGGGGATCTCCTATGAGCAGTTCTTC. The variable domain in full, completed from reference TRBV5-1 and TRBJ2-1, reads KAGVTQTPRYLIKTRGQQVTLSCSPISGHRSVSWYQQTPGQGLQFLFEYFSETQRNKGNFPGRFSGRQFSNSRSEMNVSTLELGDSALYLCASSLAGGISYEQFFGPGTRLTVL.